This T cell receptor (beta chain) was profiled in a study of control samples from healthy donors and cancer patients. Germline loops: CDR1 SGHNT, CDR2 YYREEE (reference sequence). Trimming cost V 4 bases and J 0 bases; bases outside gene matches: 1. The CDR3 has 14 amino acids. TCRdb keeps only in-frame clones here, not all; method: immunoSEQ multiplex PCR. Of about 84,000 clones in the sample, approximately 80% were seen once. The J gene is TRBJ2-3, the V gene TRBV5-4, with TRBD2 matching over 8 bases. This clonotype was sampled from a man in his 60s with head and neck cancer. The sequencing input was PBMCs. The CDR3 DNA sequence: TGTGCCAGCAGCCCTAGCGGGAGCACAGATACGCAGTATTTT. Protein product: CASSPSGSTDTQYF.